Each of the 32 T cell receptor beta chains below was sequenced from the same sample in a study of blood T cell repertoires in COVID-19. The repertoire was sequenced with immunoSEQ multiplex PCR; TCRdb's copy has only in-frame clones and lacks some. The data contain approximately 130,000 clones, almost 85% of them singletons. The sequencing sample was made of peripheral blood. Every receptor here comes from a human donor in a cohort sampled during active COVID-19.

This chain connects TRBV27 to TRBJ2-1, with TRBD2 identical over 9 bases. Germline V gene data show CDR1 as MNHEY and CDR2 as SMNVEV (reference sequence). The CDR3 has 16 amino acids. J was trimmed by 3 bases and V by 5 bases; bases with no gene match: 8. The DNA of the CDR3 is TGTGCCAGCAGTATTACCGGGACTAGCAGCTACAATGAGCAGTTCTTC. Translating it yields CASSITGTSSYNEQFF.

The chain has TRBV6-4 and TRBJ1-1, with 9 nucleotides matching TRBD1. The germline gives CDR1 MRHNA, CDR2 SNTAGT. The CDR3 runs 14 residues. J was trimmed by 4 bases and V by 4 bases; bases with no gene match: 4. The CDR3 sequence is CASSVETGGTEAFF. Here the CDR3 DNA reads TGTGCCAGCAGTGTGGAGACAGGGGGCACTGAAGCTTTCTTT.

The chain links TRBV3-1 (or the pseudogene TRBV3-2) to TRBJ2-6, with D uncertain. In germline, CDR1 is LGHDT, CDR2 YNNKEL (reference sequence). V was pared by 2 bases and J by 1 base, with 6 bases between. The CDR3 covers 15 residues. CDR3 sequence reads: CASSQLPSGANVLTF. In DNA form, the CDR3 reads TGTGCCAGCAGCCAACTACCTTCTGGGGCCAACGTCCTGACTTTC.

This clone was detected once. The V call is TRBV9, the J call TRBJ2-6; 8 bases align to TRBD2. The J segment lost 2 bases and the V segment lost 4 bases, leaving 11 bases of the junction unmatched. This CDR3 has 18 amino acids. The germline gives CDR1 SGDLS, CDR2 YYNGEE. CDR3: CASSSPAGGTTGANVLTF. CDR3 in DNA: TGTGCCAGCAGCTCCCCGGCGGGGGGAACGACTGGGGCCAACGTCCTGACTTTC.

The CDR3, as DNA: TGTGCCAGCAGCCAACAGGGGTTAGTTTACGAGCAGTACTTC. Its protein is CASSQQGLVYEQYF. V usage is TRBV7-8 and J usage is TRBJ2-7; 7 nucleotides line up with TRBD1. CDR1 and CDR2 from the germline V gene are SGHVS and FQNEAQ. The trim removed 5 bases at V and 4 bases at J, leaving 8 bases unmatched. The CDR3 extends over 14 amino acids.

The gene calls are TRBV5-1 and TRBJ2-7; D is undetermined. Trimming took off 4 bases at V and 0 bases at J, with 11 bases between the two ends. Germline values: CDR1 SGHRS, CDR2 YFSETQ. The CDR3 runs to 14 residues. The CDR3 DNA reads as TGCGCCAGCAGCACGGTGTCCCGCTCCTACGAGCAGTACTTC. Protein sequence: CASSTVSRSYEQYF.

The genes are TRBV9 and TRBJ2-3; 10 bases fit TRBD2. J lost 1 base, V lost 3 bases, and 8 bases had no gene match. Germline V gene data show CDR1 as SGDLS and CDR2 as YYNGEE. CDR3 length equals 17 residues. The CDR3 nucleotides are TGTGCCAGCAGCGCCTTGGGGCTAGCGGGGGGCACAGATACGCAGTATTTT. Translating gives CASSALGLAGGTDTQYF.

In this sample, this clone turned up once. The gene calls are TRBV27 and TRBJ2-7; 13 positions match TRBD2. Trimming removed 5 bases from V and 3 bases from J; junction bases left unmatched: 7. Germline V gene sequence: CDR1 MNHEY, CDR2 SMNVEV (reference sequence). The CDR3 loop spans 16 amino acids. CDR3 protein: CASSPRTSGGIYEQYF. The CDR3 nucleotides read TGTGCCAGCAGTCCCCGGACTAGCGGGGGAATCTACGAGCAGTACTTC.

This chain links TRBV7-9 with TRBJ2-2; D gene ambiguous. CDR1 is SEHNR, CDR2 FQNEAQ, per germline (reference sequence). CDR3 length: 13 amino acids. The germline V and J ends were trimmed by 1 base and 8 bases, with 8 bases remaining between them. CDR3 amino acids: CASSLGSSGELFF. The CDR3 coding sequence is TGTGCCAGCAGCTTAGGGAGCTCGGGGGAGCTGTTTTTT.

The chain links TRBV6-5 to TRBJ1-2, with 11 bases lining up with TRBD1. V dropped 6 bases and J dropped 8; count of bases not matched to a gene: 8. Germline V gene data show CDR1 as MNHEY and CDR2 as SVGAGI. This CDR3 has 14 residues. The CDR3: CASRKGQGARGYTF. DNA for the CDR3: TGTGCCAGCAGAAAAGGACAGGGGGCAAGGGGCTACACCTTC.

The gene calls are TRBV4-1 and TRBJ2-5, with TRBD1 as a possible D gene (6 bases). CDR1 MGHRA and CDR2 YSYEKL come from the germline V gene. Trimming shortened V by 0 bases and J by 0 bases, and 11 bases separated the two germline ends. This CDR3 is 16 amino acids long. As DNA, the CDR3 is TGCGCCAGCAGCCAAGAACCCCGGGACAACCAAGAGACCCAGTACTTC. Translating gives CASSQEPRDNQETQYF.

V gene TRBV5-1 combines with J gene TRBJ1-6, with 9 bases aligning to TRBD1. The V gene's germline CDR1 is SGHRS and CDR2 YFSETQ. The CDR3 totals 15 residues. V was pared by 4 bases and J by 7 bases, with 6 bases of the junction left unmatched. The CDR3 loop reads CASSVRQGGNSPLHF. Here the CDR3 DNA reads TGCGCCAGCAGCGTCCGACAGGGGGGCAATTCACCCCTCCACTTT.

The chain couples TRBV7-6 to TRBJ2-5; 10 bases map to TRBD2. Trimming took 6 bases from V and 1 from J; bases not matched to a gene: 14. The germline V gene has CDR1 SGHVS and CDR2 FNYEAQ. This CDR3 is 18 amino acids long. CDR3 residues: CASRTGTSAAPIQETQYF. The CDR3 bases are TGTGCCAGCAGAACCGGGACTAGCGCCGCCCCTATCCAAGAGACCCAGTACTTC.

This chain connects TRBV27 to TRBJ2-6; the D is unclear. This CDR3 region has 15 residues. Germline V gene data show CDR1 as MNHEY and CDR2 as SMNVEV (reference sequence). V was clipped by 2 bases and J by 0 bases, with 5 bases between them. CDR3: CASSLLSSGANVLTF. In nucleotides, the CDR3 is TGTGCCAGCAGTTTACTCAGCTCTGGGGCCAACGTCCTGACTTTC.

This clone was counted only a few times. Here the CDR3 reads CASSEARVGTVSYQPQHF. In DNA form, the CDR3 reads TGTGCCAGCAGTGAAGCGCGAGTGGGGACAGTTAGTTATCAGCCCCAGCATTTT. This chain joins TRBV6-1 and TRBJ1-5; TRBD1 matches at 7 bases. Germline CDR1 reads MNHNS; CDR2 reads SASEGT. This CDR3 contains 18 residues. With V trimmed by 0 bases and J by 5 bases, 13 bases remained unmatched.

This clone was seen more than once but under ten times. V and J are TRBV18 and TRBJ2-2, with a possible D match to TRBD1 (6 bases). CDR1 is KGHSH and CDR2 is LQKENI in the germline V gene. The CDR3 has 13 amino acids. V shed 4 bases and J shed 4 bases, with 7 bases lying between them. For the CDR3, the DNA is TGTGCCAGCTCACGAGGGGGCACCGGGGAGCTGTTTTTT. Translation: CASSRGGTGELFF. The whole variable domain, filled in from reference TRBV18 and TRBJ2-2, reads NAGVMQNPRHLVRRRGQEARLRCSPMKGHSHVYWYRQLPEEGLKFMVYLQKENIIDESGMPKERFSAEFPKEGPSILRIQQVVRGDSAAYFCASSRGGTGELFFGEGSRLTVL.

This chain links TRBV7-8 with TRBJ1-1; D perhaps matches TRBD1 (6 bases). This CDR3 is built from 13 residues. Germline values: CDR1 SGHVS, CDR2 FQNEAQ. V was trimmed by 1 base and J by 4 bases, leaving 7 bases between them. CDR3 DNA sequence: TGTGCCAGCAGCTTAGTCAGGGGCACTGAAGCTTTCTTT. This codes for CASSLVRGTEAFF.

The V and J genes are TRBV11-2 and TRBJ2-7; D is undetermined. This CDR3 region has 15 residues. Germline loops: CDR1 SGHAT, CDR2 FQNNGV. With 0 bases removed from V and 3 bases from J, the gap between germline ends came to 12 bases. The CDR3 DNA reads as TGTGCCAGCAGCTTAGAAAAGACAAGGTACTACGAGCAGTACTTC. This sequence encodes CASSLEKTRYYEQYF.

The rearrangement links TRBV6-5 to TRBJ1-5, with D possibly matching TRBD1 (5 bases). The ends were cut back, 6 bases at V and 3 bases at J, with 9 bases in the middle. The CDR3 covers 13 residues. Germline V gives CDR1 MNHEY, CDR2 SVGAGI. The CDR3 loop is CASRTALNQPQHF. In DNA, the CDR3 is TGTGCCAGCAGGACAGCTCTCAATCAGCCCCAGCATTTT.

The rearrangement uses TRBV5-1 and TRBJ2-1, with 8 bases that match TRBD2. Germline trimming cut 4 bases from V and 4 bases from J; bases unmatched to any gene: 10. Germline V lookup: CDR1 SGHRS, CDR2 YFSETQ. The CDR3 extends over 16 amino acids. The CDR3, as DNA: TGCGCCAGCAGCGCCAGCGGGGGCGGGCTTTACAATGAGCAGTTCTTC. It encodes CASSASGGGLYNEQFF.

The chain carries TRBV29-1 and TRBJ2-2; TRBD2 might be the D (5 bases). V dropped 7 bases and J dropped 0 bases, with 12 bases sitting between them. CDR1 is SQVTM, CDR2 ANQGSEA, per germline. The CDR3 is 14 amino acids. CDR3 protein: CSGGGTANTGELFF. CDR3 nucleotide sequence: TGCAGCGGAGGAGGAACAGCGAACACCGGGGAGCTGTTTTTT.

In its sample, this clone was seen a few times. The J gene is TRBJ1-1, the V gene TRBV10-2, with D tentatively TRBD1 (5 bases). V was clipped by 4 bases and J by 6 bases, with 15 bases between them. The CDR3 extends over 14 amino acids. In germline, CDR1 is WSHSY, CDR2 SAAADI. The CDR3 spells CASSAAGSGPEAFF. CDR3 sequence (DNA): TGCGCCAGCAGTGCGGCAGGCTCAGGGCCTGAAGCTTTCTTT.

The DNA of the CDR3 is TGTGCCAGCAGCTTAGGGGGACAGGCGCTTAATTCACCCCTCCACTTT. Translation gives CASSLGGQALNSPLHF. V and J are TRBV7-8 and TRBJ1-6; TRBD1 aligns across 8 bases. Germline CDR1 SGHVS, CDR2 FQNEAQ. After removal of 1 base from V and 6 bases from J, the junction contained 5 bases not matched to a gene. The CDR3 runs to 16 residues.

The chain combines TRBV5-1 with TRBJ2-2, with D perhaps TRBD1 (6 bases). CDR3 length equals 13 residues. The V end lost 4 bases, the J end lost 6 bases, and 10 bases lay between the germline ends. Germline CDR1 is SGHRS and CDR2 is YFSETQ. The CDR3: CASSTGNPGELFF. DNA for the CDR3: TGCGCCAGCAGCACAGGGAATCCCGGGGAGCTGTTTTTT.

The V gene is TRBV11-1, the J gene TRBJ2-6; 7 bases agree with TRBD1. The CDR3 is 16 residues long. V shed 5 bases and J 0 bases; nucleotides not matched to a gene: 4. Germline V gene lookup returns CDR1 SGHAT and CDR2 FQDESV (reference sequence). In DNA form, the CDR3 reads TGTGCCAGCAGCCCCGGGACAGCCTCTGGGGCCAACGTCCTGACTTTC. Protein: CASSPGTASGANVLTF.

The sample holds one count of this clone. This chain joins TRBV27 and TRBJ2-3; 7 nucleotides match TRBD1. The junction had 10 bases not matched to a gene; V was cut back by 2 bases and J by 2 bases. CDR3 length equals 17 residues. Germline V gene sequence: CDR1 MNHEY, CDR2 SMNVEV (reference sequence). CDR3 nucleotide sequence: TGTGCCAGCAGTTTACCGCCCGGGACAGTAGACACAGATACGCAGTATTTT. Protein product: CASSLPPGTVDTDTQYF.

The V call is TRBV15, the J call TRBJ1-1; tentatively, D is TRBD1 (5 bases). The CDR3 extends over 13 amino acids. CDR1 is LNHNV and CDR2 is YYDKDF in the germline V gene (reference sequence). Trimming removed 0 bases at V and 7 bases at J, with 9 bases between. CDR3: CATSRDHQGEAFF. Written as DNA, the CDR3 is TGTGCCACCAGCAGAGATCACCAGGGTGAAGCTTTCTTT.

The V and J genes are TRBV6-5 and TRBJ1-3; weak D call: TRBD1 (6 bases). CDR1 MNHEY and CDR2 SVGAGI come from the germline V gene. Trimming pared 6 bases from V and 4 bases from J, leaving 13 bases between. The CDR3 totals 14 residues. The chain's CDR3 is CASRPGRGGNTIYF. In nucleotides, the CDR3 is TGTGCCAGCAGGCCGGGCAGGGGAGGAAACACCATATATTTT.

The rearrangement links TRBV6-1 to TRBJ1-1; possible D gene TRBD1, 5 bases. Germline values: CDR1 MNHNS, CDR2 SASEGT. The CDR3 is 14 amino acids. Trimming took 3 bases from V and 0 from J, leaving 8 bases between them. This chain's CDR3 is CASSDRGLNTEAFF. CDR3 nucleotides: TGTGCCAGCAGTGACCGGGGGTTGAACACTGAAGCTTTCTTT.

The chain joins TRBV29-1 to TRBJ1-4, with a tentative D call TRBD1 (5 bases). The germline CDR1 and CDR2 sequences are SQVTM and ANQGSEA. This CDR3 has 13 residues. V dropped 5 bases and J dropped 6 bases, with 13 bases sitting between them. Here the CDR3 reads CSVYTGLDEKLFF. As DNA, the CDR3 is TGCAGCGTTTATACAGGTTTGGATGAAAAACTGTTTTTT.

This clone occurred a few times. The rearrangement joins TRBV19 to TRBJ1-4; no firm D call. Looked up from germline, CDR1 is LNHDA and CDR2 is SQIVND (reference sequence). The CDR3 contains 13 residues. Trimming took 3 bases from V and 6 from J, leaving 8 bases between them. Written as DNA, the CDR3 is TGTGCCAGTAGTATCGAACGGTATGAAAAACTGTTTTTT. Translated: CASSIERYEKLFF.

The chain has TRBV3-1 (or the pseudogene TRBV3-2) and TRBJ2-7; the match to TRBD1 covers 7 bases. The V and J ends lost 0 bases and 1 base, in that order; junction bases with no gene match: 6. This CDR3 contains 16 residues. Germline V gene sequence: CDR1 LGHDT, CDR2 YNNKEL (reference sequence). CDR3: CASSQDLETGSYEQYF. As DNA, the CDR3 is TGTGCCAGCAGCCAAGATCTGGAGACAGGGTCCTACGAGCAGTACTTC.